This T cell receptor beta chain originates from a study of T-cell reconstitution after alpha-beta-depleted transplantation in children. This clonotype was detected only a few times. V lost 6 bases and J 3 bases, leaving 17 bases between the germline ends. The CDR3 loop spans 15 amino acids. Per the germline V gene, CDR1 is DFQATT and CDR2 is SNEGSKA (reference sequence). Preparing the TCRbeta library involved the use of unique molecular identifiers. TCRdb reanalysed the PCR reads using MiXCR and keeps one entry per CDR3 protein. The profile shows a few hundred thousand distinct CDR3 sequences, 25% to 30% of them singletons.

The chain uses TRBV20-1 and TRBJ2-2; D perhaps matches TRBD2 (6 bases). This receptor was obtained from a boy less than two years old with Wiskott-Aldrich syndrome, due to receive a stem cell transplant. Sequenced here: PBMCs, sampled before TCRalphabeta/CD19-depleted stem cell transplant. The CDR3, as DNA: TGCAGTGCCCGGGGAGCGGGTCGGGACACCGGGGAGCTGTTTTTT. This sequence encodes CSARGAGRDTGELFF.